This T cell receptor (beta chain) was captured in a study of T cell responses to AZD1222 COVID-19 vaccine. For the study at large: Pooled samples include second doses given at about 4 or 12 weeks.

Regarding this clone: What it binds is unknown.

Germline V lookup: CDR1 SQVTM, CDR2 ANQGSEA. Trimming left V 1 base short and J 4 bases short, with 7 bases between. This CDR3 comprises 13 residues. The assay was immunoSEQ multiplex PCR, and TCRdb's table has in-frame clones only and misses some. The repertoire includes some 95,000 clones, roughly 91% of them detected once, and 3.5% to 4.5% sits in the top ten. Overall study findings and caveats: Unmutated variant regions are reportedly the target of nearly half of TCRs that are spike-specific. In a largely white British group with more females than males, clonal diversity was possibly underestimated.

The rearrangement links TRBV29-1 to TRBJ2-2; D uncertain. The sample consisted of peripheral blood, taken on day 0 of AZD1222 vaccination. The clonotype originates from an adult in good health. This CDR3 reads CSVEAPITGELFF. DNA of the CDR3: TGCAGCGTTGAAGCACCGATCACCGGGGAGCTGTTTTTT.